This record looks at one T cell receptor beta chain sequence and its context. This entry belongs to a study of blood T cell repertoires in COVID-19. Study summary: Some COVID-19 samples were acute and others convalescent; all came from the United States, Italy and Spain. Sources were T cells, B-cell-depleted T cells, or PBMCs; the material itself was cDNA or gDNA.

The ends lost 6 bases at V and 7 bases at J; junction bases unmatched: 6. This CDR3 region has 14 residues. Germline loops: CDR1 MNHEY, CDR2 SVGAGI. Authors' processing steps: It was from reference gene primer amplification that nucleated cell counts were estimated. The assay was immunoSEQ multiplex PCR, and TCRdb's table has in-frame clones only and misses some. That table supplies the V and J calls and clone size; D and trimming were determined from the DNA. The sample yields 110,000 or so clones, around four fifths seen once. Material for sequencing was peripheral blood. This TCR came from a woman in her sixties or seventies with acute or convalescent COVID-19. This sequence joins TRBV6-5 and TRBJ2-3, with TRBD2 matching over 11 bases. The CDR3 nucleotides read TGTGCCAGCAGACTAGCGGGGGCGGCACATACGCAGTATTTT. Its translation is CASRLAGAAHTQYF.